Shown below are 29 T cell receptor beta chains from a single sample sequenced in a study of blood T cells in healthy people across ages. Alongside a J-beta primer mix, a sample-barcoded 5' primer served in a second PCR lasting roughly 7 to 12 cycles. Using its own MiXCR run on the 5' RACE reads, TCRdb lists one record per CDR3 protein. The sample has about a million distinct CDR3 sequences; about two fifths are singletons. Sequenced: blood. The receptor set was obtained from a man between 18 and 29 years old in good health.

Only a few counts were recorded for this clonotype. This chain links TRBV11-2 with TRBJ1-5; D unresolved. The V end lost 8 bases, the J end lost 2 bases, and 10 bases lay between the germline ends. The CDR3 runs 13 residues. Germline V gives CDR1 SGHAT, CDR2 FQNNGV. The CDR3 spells CASARSGNQPQHF. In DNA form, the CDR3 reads TGTGCCAGCGCCCGATCAGGCAATCAGCCCCAGCATTTT. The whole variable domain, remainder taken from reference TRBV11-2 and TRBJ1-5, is EAGVAQSPRYKIIEKRQSVAFWCNPISGHATLYWYQQILGQGPKLLIQFQNNGVVDDSQLPKDRFSAERLKGVDSTLKIQPAKLEDSAVYLCASARSGNQPQHFGDGTRLSIL.

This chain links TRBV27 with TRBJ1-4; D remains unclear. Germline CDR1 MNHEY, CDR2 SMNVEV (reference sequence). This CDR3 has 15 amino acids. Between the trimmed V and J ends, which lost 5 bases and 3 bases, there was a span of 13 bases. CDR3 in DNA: TGTGCCAGCAGTCCCCTCGCGGGCCCTAATGAAAAACTGTTTTTT. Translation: CASSPLAGPNEKLFF.

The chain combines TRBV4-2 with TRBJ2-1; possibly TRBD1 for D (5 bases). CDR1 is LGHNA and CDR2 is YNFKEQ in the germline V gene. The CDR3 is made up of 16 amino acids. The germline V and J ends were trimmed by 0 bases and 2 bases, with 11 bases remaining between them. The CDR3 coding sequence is TGTGCCAGCAGCCAAGATAAACAGGTGGCCTACAATGAGCAGTTCTTC. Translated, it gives CASSQDKQVAYNEQFF.

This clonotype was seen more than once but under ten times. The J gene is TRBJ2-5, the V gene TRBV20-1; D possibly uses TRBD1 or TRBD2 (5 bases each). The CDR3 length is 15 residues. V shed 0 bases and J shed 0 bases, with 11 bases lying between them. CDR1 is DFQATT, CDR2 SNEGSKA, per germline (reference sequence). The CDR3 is CSARDLRGHQETQYF. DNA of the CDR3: TGCAGTGCTAGAGATCTACGGGGACACCAAGAGACCCAGTACTTC.

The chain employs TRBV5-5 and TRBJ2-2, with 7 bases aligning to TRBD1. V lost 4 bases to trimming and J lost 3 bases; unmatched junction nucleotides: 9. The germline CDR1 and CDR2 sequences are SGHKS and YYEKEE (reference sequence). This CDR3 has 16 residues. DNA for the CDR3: TGTGCCAGCAGCCACCGAGGGGGCGCGGACACCGGGGAGCTGTTTTTT. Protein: CASSHRGGADTGELFF.

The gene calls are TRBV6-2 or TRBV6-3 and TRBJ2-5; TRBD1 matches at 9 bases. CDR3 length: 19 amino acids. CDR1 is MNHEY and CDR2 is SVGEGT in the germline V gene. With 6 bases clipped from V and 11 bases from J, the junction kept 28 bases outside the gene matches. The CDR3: CASRTTYFSTGGTYNEQYF. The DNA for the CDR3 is TGTGCCAGCAGAACCACCTACTTTTCGACAGGGGGAACCTACAATGAGCAGTACTTC.

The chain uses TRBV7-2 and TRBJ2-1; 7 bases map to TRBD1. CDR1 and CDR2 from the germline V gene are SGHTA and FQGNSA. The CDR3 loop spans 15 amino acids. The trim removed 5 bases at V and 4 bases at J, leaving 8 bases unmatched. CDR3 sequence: CASSRPGQPYNEQFF. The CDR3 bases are TGTGCCAGCAGCCGTCCGGGACAGCCATACAATGAGCAGTTCTTC.

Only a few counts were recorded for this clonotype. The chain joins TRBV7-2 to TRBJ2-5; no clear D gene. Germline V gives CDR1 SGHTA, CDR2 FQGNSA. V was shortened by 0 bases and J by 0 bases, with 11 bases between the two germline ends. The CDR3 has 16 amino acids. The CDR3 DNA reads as TGTGCCAGCAGCTTAGCTCTTGGCCCTAACCAAGAGACCCAGTACTTC. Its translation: CASSLALGPNQETQYF.

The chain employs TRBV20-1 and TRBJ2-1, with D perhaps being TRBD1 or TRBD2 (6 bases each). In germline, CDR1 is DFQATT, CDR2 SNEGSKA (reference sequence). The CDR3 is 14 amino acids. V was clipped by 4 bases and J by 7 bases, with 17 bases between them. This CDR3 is CSAKVGGGRNEQFF. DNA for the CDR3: TGCAGTGCTAAGGTTGGAGGGGGGAGGAATGAGCAGTTCTTC.

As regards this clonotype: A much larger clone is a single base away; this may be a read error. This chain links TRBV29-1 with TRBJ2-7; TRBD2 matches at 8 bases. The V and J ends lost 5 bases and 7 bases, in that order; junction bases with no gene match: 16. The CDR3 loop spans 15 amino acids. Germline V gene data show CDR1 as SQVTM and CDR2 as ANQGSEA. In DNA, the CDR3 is TGCAGCGTTCATTATCTACTAGCGGCCCACAATGAGCAGTACTTC. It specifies CSVHYLLAAHNEQYF.

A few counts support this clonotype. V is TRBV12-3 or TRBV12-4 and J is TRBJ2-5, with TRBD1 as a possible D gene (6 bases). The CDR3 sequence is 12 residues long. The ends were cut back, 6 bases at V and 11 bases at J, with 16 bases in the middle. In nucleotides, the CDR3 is TGTGCCAGCAGGGGGGCCAGAAATGAGCAGTACTTC. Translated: CASRGARNEQYF.

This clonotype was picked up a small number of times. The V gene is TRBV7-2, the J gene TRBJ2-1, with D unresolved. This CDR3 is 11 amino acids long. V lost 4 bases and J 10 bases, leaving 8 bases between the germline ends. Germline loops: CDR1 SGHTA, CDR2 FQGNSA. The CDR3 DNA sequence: TGTGCCAGCAGCTCCCCCAGAGAGCAGTTCTTC. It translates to CASSSPREQFF.

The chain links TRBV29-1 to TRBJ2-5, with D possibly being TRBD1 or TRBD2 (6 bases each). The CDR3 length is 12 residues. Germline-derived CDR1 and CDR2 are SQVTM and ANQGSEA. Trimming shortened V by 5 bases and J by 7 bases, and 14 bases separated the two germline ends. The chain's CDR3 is CSVSRGGPTQYF. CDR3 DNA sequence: TGCAGCGTTTCGAGAGGGGGGCCGACCCAGTACTTC.

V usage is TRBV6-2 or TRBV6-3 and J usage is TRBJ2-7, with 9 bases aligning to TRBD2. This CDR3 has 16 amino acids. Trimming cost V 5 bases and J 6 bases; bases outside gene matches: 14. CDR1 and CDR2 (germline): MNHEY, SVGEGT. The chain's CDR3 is CASSLRGASGVSEQYF. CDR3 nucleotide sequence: TGTGCCAGCAGTCTCCGCGGGGCTAGCGGGGTATCCGAGCAGTACTTC.

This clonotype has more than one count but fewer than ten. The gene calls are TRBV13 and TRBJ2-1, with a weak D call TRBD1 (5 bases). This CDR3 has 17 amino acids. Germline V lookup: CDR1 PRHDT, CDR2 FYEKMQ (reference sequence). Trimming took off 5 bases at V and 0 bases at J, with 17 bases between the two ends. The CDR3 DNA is TGTGCCAGCAGCCATACGCAAATTGACAGCTCCTACAATGAGCAGTTCTTC. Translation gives CASSHTQIDSSYNEQFF. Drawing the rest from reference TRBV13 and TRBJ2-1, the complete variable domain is AAGVIQSPRHLIKEKRETATLKCYPIPRHDTVYWYQQGPGQDPQFLISFYEKMQSDKGSIPDRFSAQQFSDYHSELNMSSLELGDSALYFCASSHTQIDSSYNEQFFGPGTRLTVL.

CDR3 DNA sequence: TGTGCCAGCAGTTACGCCAAAGATACGCAGTATTTT. As protein: CASSYAKDTQYF. The V call is TRBV6-6, the J call TRBJ2-3; D gene unclear. V was pared by 2 bases and J by 5 bases, with 5 bases between. The CDR3 extends over 12 amino acids. Germline assignment: CDR1 MNHNY and CDR2 SVGAGI (reference sequence).

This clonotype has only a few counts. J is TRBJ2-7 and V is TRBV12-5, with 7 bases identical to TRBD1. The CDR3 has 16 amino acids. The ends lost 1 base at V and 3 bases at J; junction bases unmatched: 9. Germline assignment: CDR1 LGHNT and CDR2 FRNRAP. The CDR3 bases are TGTGCTAGTGGTTTGGGACAGGGCGTAGGATTCTACGAGCAGTACTTC. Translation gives CASGLGQGVGFYEQYF.

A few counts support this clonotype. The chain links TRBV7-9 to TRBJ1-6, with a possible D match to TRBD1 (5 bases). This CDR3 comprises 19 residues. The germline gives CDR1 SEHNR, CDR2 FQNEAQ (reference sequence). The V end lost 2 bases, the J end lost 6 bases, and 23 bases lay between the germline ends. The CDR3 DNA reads TGTGCCAGCAGCTTAAAACCCGCGGTTGGCAGGGTAGCTAATTCACCCCTCCACTTT. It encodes CASSLKPAVGRVANSPLHF.

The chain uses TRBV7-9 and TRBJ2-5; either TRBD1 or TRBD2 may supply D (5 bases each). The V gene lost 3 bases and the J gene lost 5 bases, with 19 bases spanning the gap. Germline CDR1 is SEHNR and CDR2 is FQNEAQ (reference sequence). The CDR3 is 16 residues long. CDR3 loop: CASSLLGTPKLETQYF. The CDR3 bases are TGTGCCAGCAGCTTGTTGGGGACGCCTAAGCTGGAGACCCAGTACTTC.

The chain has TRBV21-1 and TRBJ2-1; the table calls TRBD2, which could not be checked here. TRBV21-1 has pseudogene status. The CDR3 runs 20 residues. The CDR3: CASSAPGLAGGSPSYNEQFF. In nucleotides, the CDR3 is TGTGCCAGCAGCGCCCCGGGACTAGCGGGGGGTTCTCCCTCCTACAATGAGCAGTTCTTC.

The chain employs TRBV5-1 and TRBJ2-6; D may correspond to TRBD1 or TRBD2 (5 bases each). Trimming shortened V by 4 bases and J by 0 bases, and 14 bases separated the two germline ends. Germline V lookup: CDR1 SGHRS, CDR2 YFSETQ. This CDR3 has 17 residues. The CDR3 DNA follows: TGCGCCAGCAGCGTAACCGGGACGACCTCTGGGGCCAACGTCCTGACTTTC. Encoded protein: CASSVTGTTSGANVLTF.

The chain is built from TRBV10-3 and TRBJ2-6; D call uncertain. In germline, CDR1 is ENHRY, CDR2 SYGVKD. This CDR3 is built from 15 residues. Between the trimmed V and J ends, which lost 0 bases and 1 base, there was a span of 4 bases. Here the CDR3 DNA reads TGTGCCATCAGTGAGTCGGGTTCTGGGGCCAACGTCCTGACTTTC. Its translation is CAISESGSGANVLTF.

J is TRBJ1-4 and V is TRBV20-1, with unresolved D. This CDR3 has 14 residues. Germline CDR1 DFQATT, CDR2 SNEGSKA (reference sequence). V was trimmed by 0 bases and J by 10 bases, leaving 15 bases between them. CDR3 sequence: CSAREVREKGKLFF. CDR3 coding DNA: TGCAGTGCTAGAGAGGTCCGGGAGAAAGGAAAACTGTTTTTT.

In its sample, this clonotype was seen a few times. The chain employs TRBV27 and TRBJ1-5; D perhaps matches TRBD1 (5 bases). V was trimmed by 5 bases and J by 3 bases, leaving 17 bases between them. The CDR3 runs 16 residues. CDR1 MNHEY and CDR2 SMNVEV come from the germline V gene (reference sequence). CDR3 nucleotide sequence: TGTGCCAGCAGTCCCACTCCTACAGGCTACAATCAGCCCCAGCATTTT. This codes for CASSPTPTGYNQPQHF.

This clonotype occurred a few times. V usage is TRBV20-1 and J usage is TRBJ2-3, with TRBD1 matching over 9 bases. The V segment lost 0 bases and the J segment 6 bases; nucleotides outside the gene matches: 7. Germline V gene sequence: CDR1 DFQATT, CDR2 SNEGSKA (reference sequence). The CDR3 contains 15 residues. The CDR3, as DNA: TGCAGTGCTAGAGATGTTGGGACAGGGTGGGATACGCAGTATTTT. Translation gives CSARDVGTGWDTQYF.

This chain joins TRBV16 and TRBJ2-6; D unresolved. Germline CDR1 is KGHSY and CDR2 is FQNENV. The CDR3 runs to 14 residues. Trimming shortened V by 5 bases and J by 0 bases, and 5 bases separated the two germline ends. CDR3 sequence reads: CASSDTSGANVLTF. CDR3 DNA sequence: TGTGCCAGCAGCGATACCTCTGGGGCCAACGTCCTGACTTTC.

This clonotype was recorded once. CDR3 protein: CASSSRGGAHNEQFF. The CDR3 DNA follows: TGTGCCAGCAGTTCGCGGGGGGGCGCTCACAATGAGCAGTTCTTC. The chain recombines TRBV27 with TRBJ2-1; 9 bases line up with TRBD2. CDR1 is MNHEY and CDR2 is SMNVEV in the germline V gene (reference sequence). The ends lost 4 bases at V and 5 bases at J; junction bases unmatched: 6. The CDR3 spans 15 residues.

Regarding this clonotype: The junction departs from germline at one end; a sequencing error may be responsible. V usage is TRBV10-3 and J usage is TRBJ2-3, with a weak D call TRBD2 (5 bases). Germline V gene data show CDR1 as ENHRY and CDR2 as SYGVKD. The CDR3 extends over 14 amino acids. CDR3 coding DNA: TGTGCCATCAGTGTTAGCGAGAGCACAGATACGGAGTATTTT. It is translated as CAISVSESTDTEYF.

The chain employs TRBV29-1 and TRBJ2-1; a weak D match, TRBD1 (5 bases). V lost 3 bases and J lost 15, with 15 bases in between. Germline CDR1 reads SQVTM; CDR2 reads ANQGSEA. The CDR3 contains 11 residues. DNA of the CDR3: TGCAGCGTTGATTCCGGCAGGGTGGGGTTCTTC. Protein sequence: CSVDSGRVGFF.